The sequence of this T cell receptor beta chain was determined in a study of blood T cell repertoires in COVID-19. As for the study in general: PBMCs, B-cell-depleted T cells, or T cells were the source of the cDNA or gDNA that made up the material.

Germline V lookup: CDR1 SGHNT, CDR2 YENEEA. Unmatched junction bases numbered 12, after V lost 3 bases and J lost 5 bases. CDR3 length equals 17 residues. Per the authors' pipeline: Researchers report that nucleated cell counts were estimated from reference gene primer amplification. Some clones are missing from TCRdb's copy, which holds only in-frame ones; the method was immunoSEQ multiplex PCR. V, J and clone size are those of that table, while D and trimming were read from the DNA. Among about 78,000 clones, 80% were seen once, and the ten largest hold 4.5% to 7%. The genes are TRBV11-3 and TRBJ2-2, with 7 nucleotides matching TRBD1. This TCR was sampled from a man aged 60 to 75 with active or convalescent COVID-19. The sample comprised peripheral blood. This chain's CDR3 is CASSLSHGTVLTGELFF. The CDR3 DNA is TGTGCCAGCAGCTTGTCGCATGGGACAGTTCTAACCGGGGAGCTGTTTTTT.